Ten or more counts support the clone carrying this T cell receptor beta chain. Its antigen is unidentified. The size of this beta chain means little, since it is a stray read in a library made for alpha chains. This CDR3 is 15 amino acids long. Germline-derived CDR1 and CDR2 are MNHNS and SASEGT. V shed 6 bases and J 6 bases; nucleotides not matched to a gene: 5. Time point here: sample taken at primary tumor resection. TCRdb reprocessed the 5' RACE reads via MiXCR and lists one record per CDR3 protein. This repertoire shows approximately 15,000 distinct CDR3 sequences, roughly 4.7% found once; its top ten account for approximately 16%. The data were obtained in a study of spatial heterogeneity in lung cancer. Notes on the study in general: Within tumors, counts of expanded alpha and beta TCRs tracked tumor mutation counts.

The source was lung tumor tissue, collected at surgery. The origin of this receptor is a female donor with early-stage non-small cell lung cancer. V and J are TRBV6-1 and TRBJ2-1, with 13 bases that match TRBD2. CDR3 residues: CASRRLAGGSNEQFF. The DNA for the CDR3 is TGTGCCAGCAGAAGACTAGCGGGGGGCTCCAATGAGCAGTTCTTC.